This T cell receptor beta chain was sequenced during a study of T cell repertoires in cytomegalovirus infection (dated by TCRdb to between 2019 and 2020). For context, the study as a whole: Donor HLA type was relevant to the analysis, because carriage of CMV infection together with the matching HLA type was indicated by public TCR beta signatures. Broader findings and caveats from the paper: Cumulative frequency of public TCR beta family members discriminated carriers of CMV infection plus the relevant HLA type in this cohort and an independent 352-donor cohort. The ex vivo response was dominated by HLA-C-restricted CMV-specific TCR beta clonotypes, and the single most frequent clonotype in two of eight donors was supplied by these HLA-C-restricted clonotypes.

This clonotype was found a few times. Its antigen is currently not known. No clone much larger than this one lies a single base away; base qualities are absent. Sequenced on an Illumina HiSeq 1500. TCRdb trimmed public reads at Q25 via fastp, called clones via MiXCR and kept in-frame beta chains. Each CDR3 protein gets just one entry, which takes the most common genes and DNA from the rows behind it. In this sample the table shows more than 150,000 distinct CDR3 sequences, under 20% of which occur a single time. In total, the top ten clones hold around 20% of the sample. The sequencing input was CD8+ T cells from PBMCs. This TCR was recovered from a human donor in good health (CMV status not recorded). Some clones in this sample may be carry-over from other donors' samples.

The DNA sequence follows: TGTGCCAGCAGCATAAACGGGAGGGAGGACGAGCAGTACTTC. It is translated as CASSINGREDEQYF. This chain joins TRBV7-2 to TRBJ2-7; 8 middle bases align to TRBD2. The junction shows trimming of 5 bases on V and 5 bases on J, and the gene matches do not reach 8 bases of it. According to the germline V gene, CDR1 reads SGHTA and CDR2 reads FQGNSA. Inclusive of the bounding cysteine and phenylalanine, the CDR3 is 14 residues long. Only the CDR3 part of the read is kept: 42 bases, read in frame from the first base.